This entry lists 8 T cell receptor beta chains sequenced from one sample in a study of T-cell reconstitution after alpha-beta-depleted transplantation in children. As it was prepared, the TCRbeta library received unique molecular identifiers. TCRdb processed the PCR reads anew with MiXCR; each CDR3 protein has one entry. The sample has fewer than 120,000 distinct CDR3 sequences; 10% to 13% are singletons. The sample in question was PBMCs from the stem cell graft donor, obtained from the stem cell graft. These receptor sequences come from a human donor who donated a stem cell graft to a child with acute lymphoblastic leukemia.

This clonotype was seen ten or more times. Compared with germline, one end of the junction differs, possibly owing to a read error. The genes are TRBV12-3 or TRBV12-4 and TRBJ2-7, with D perhaps TRBD1 (6 bases). This CDR3 contains 14 residues. CDR3 sequence: CSSSFRDTTYEQYF. The DNA of the CDR3 is TGTTCCAGCAGTTTCCGGGACACGACCTACGAGCAGTACTTC.

The gene calls are TRBV5-4 and TRBJ2-5; D is perhaps TRBD1 (6 bases). This CDR3 comprises 16 residues. CDR1 SGHNT and CDR2 YYREEE come from the germline V gene (reference sequence). Trimming removed 3 bases at V and 3 bases at J, with 18 bases between. This CDR3 is CASSSARGQRKETQYF. CDR3 DNA sequence: TGTGCCAGCAGCTCAGCCAGGGGCCAGCGGAAAGAGACCCAGTACTTC.

This chain uses TRBV18 with TRBJ1-1; no definite D call. V was trimmed by 5 bases and J by 0 bases, leaving 10 bases between them. The germline CDR1 and CDR2 sequences are KGHSH and LQKENI. CDR3 length: 14 residues. CDR3 amino acids: CASSTTGMNTEAFF. CDR3 bases: TGTGCCAGCTCAACAACGGGTATGAACACTGAAGCTTTCTTT.

This sequence joins TRBV5-1 and TRBJ2-7; D is perhaps TRBD1 (6 bases). Per germline, CDR1 SGHRS and CDR2 YFSETQ. The CDR3 consists of 13 residues. V was clipped by 1 base and J by 2 bases, with 7 bases between them. The DNA for the CDR3 is TGCGCCAGCAGCTTGACAGGGCCCTACGAGCAGTACTTC. Translated: CASSLTGPYEQYF.

The rearrangement joins TRBV5-4 to TRBJ1-2; tentative D call: TRBD1 (6 bases). The germline V gene has CDR1 SGHNT and CDR2 YYREEE (reference sequence). Trimming took off 2 bases at V and 8 bases at J, with 13 bases between the two ends. This CDR3 has 13 amino acids. In DNA form, the CDR3 reads TGTGCCAGCAGCTTAAGGCAGGGGAACGGCTACACCTTC. This gives the protein CASSLRQGNGYTF. Combining the CDR3 with reference TRBV5-4 and TRBJ1-2 gives the whole variable domain ETGVTQSPTHLIKTRGQQVTLRCSSQSGHNTVSWYQQALGQGPQFIFQYYREEENGRGNFPPRFSGLQFPNYSSELNVNALELDDSALYLCASSLRQGNGYTFGSGTRLTVV.

In its sample, this clonotype was seen many times. The CDR3 DNA reads as TGCAGCGTGGCCGAGGGGACCTACGAGCAGTACTTC. Translated, it gives CSVAEGTYEQYF. The chain has TRBV29-1 and TRBJ2-7; D is tentatively TRBD1 or TRBD2 (5 bases each). CDR1 SQVTM and CDR2 ANQGSEA come from the germline V gene. Between the trimmed V and J ends, which lost 6 bases and 2 bases, there was a span of 11 bases. The CDR3 is 12 residues long.

In its sample, this clonotype was seen many times. This chain links TRBV5-1 with TRBJ2-7; D tentatively reads TRBD1 or TRBD2 (6 bases each). The CDR3 spans 18 residues. V gave up 1 base and J gave up 3 bases, with 23 bases separating them. Germline V lookup: CDR1 SGHRS, CDR2 YFSETQ. CDR3 DNA sequence: TGCGCCAGCAGCTTGTTTCGCTCGGACCGGGGGCCCCTCTACGAGCAGTACTTC. Its protein is CASSLFRSDRGPLYEQYF.

This clonotype has at least ten counts. The rearrangement uses TRBV20-1 and TRBJ2-5; D gene ambiguous. The CDR3 length is 13 residues. Germline CDR1 is DFQATT and CDR2 is SNEGSKA (reference sequence). V was shortened by 8 bases and J by 4 bases, with 17 bases between the two germline ends. CDR3 sequence reads: CSQKRSVGETQYF. The CDR3 nucleotides read TGCAGTCAGAAGAGGTCAGTAGGAGAGACCCAGTACTTC.